Following are 23 T cell receptor beta chains from one sample sequenced in a study of shared clonotypes between healthy human individuals (dated by TCRdb to 2018 to 2021). For the CD8 naive samples, CD45RO-negative cells were positively selected for CCR7, yielding a CD45RA+CCR7+ population from which TemRA cells were excluded. Library construction relied on the immunoSEQ multiplex PCR assay. TCRdb's version of the immuneACCESS table is confined to in-frame rearrangements and falls short of the full clone set. An unresolved V gene accounts for under half of the shortfall where checked; the remainder is of unknown origin. This sample is represented by over 2,000,000 clones; approximately 92% of them were singletons. The ten biggest clones cover around 1.7% of the sample. The material sequenced was naive CD8+ T cells from PBMCs. In the paper's terms, the cell subset or site label means: CD45RA+CCR7+. Source of these receptors: a man aged 18 to 29 in good health. Some clones in this sample may be carry-over from other donors' samples.

The CDR3 spells CASSPGGNEQYF. The DNA of the CDR3 is TGTGCCAGCAGCCCAGGGGGGAACGAGCAGTACTTC. This chain joins TRBV14 and TRBJ2-7, with D possibly TRBD1 on 7 matching bases. V was trimmed by 4 bases and J by 5 bases, leaving 9 bases between them. Germline CDR1 reads SGHDN; CDR2 reads FVKESK. There are 12 residues in the CDR3.

The chain has TRBV27 and TRBJ2-7, with D perhaps matching TRBD2 (5 bases). Germline V lookup: CDR1 MNHEY, CDR2 SMNVEV (reference sequence). The CDR3 contains 13 residues. Between the trimmed V and J ends, which lost 6 bases and 0 bases, there was a span of 9 bases. As DNA, the CDR3 is TGTGCCAGCAGCGGACTGGCCTCCTACGAGCAGTACTTC. Translation gives CASSGLASYEQYF.

V and J are TRBV27 and TRBJ1-2, with 8 bases aligning to TRBD1. V shed 8 bases and J 6 bases; nucleotides not matched to a gene: 23. The CDR3 consists of 18 residues. In germline, CDR1 is MNHEY, CDR2 SMNVEV (reference sequence). In nucleotides, the CDR3 is TGTGCCAGCTGCCATCTCCCGGGACAGGCCCCATCTTTCCATGGCTACACCTTC. Protein sequence: CASCHLPGQAPSFHGYTF.

V gene TRBV9 combines with J gene TRBJ1-2; 8 positions match TRBD1. This CDR3 has 17 amino acids. Germline values: CDR1 SGDLS, CDR2 YYNGEE. V lost 4 bases, J lost 7 bases, and 18 bases stayed unmatched. This CDR3 is CASSSQLGTGFFGGYTF. In DNA form, the CDR3 reads TGTGCCAGCAGCTCCCAGTTGGGGACAGGTTTCTTTGGTGGCTACACCTTC.

J is TRBJ2-1 and V is TRBV28; a possible D gene is TRBD2 (6 bases). Germline CDR1 reads MDHEN; CDR2 reads SYDVKM. CDR3 length equals 15 residues. V was trimmed by 7 bases and J by 7 bases, leaving 20 bases between them. CDR3 nucleotides: TGTGCCAGCAAAGACCGGGAGATATCGCTTAATGAGCAGTTCTTC. As protein: CASKDREISLNEQFF. The entire variable domain, with the rest obtained from reference TRBV28 and TRBJ2-1, is as follows: DVKVTQSSRYLVKRTGEKVFLECVQDMDHENMFWYRQDPGLGLRLIYFSYDVKMKEKGDIPEGYSVSREKKERFSLILESASTNQTSMYLCASKDREISLNEQFFGPGTRLTVL.

V usage is TRBV9 and J usage is TRBJ2-3; 9 nucleotides agree with TRBD1. Trimming at V came to 3 bases and at J to 5 bases, leaving 7 bases not matched to a gene. Per germline, CDR1 SGDLS and CDR2 YYNGEE. This CDR3 region has 15 residues. The CDR3 region has the DNA TGTGCCAGCAGCGGCGGGACAGGGTCCGGAGATACGCAGTATTTT. Its protein product is CASSGGTGSGDTQYF.

The chain couples TRBV7-9 to TRBJ1-1; D unclear. In germline, CDR1 is SEHNR, CDR2 FQNEAQ (reference sequence). The V end lost 5 bases, the J end lost 0 bases, and 10 bases lay between the germline ends. The CDR3 sequence is 14 residues long. CDR3 sequence (DNA): TGTGCCAGCAGCGACACGAGGGTGAACACTGAAGCTTTCTTT. As protein: CASSDTRVNTEAFF.

As to this clone: Other DNA sequences in the same sample also yield this CDR3. This chain joins TRBV5-6 and TRBJ2-2; D is undetermined. This CDR3 has 13 amino acids. The germline V gene encodes CDR1 SGHDT and CDR2 YYEEEE. Trimming pared 2 bases from V and 4 bases from J, leaving 6 bases between. The CDR3 is CASSFLGTGELFF. The CDR3 DNA is TGTGCCAGCAGCTTCTTAGGCACCGGGGAGCTGTTTTTT.

This clone appeared a single time. The V and J genes are TRBV5-1 and TRBJ1-1, with no clear D. With 0 bases removed from V and 4 bases from J, the gap between germline ends came to 13 bases. Germline V CDR1 and CDR2: SGHRS, YFSETQ. The length of the CDR3 is 15 residues. CDR3 region: CASSLALASATEAFF. The CDR3 nucleotides are TGCGCCAGCAGCTTGGCCTTAGCGTCGGCCACTGAAGCTTTCTTT.

The chain employs TRBV18 and TRBJ2-3; the D gene is possibly TRBD2 (5 bases). Germline values: CDR1 KGHSH, CDR2 LQKENI. V lost 0 bases and J lost 0, with 13 bases in between. CDR3 length equals 17 residues. This chain's CDR3 is CASSPPWAEESTDTQYF. CDR3 sequence (DNA): TGTGCCAGCTCACCACCATGGGCGGAGGAGAGCACAGATACGCAGTATTTT.

CDR3 bases: TGTGCCAGCAGCTTAACGGGGAGCGGCCGCTACGAGCAGTACTTC. It is translated as CASSLTGSGRYEQYF. The chain recombines TRBV11-2 with TRBJ2-7; possibly TRBD2 for D (5 bases). This CDR3 spans 15 amino acids. CDR1 SGHAT and CDR2 FQNNGV come from the germline V gene. Trimming removed 2 bases at V and 3 bases at J, with 14 bases between.

This clone was seen just once. The gene calls are TRBV25-1 and TRBJ2-5; 7 nucleotides match TRBD2. The germline CDR1 and CDR2 sequences are MGHDK and SYGVNS. The ends lost 8 bases at V and 5 bases at J; junction bases unmatched: 8. The CDR3 length is 13 residues. CDR3 loop: CASRAGGYETQYF. The DNA for the CDR3 is TGTGCCAGCCGGGCCGGGGGGTACGAGACCCAGTACTTC.

The chain combines TRBV4-1 with TRBJ2-5; 11 bases are shared with TRBD2. The CDR3 runs 17 residues. Trimming cost V 1 base and J 5 bases; bases outside gene matches: 9. Germline CDR1 reads MGHRA; CDR2 reads YSYEKL. In DNA, the CDR3 is TGCGCCAGCAGCCAAGCCCCGGGGACTAGCGGCCTGGAGACCCAGTACTTC. It yields the protein CASSQAPGTSGLETQYF.

V usage is TRBV5-1 and J usage is TRBJ2-5; D remains unclear. The CDR3 extends over 14 amino acids. The germline V gene encodes CDR1 SGHRS and CDR2 YFSETQ. Trimming took 4 bases from V and 5 from J, leaving 15 bases between them. CDR3 protein: CASSQPRMGETQYF. As DNA, the CDR3 is TGCGCCAGCAGCCAACCACGGATGGGGGAGACCCAGTACTTC.

The V and J genes are TRBV27 and TRBJ1-1, with unresolved D. Trimming took off 6 bases at V and 0 bases at J, with 14 bases between the two ends. The CDR3 covers 15 residues. Per the germline V gene, CDR1 is MNHEY and CDR2 is SMNVEV (reference sequence). Here the CDR3 reads CASSKGATVNTEAFF. CDR3 in DNA: TGTGCCAGCAGCAAAGGAGCCACGGTGAACACTGAAGCTTTCTTT.

The CDR3 loop is CASSAPGEQYF. The CDR3 nucleotides are TGTGCCAGCAGCGCGCCGGGAGAGCAGTACTTC. The chain employs TRBV11-2 and TRBJ2-7; TRBD2 is a possible D gene (5 bases). The CDR3 runs 11 residues. CDR1 SGHAT and CDR2 FQNNGV come from the germline V gene. Trimming cost V 5 bases and J 7 bases, with 9 bases left between them.

The V call is TRBV27, the J call TRBJ2-7; D remains ambiguous. Trimming removed 6 bases from V and 5 bases from J, with 14 bases in between. Germline loops: CDR1 MNHEY, CDR2 SMNVEV (reference sequence). The CDR3 sequence is 13 residues long. CDR3 DNA sequence: TGTGCCAGCAGCCTTGGGGTTACCCACGAGCAGTACTTC. This encodes CASSLGVTHEQYF.

The chain recombines TRBV4-3 with TRBJ2-1; D might be TRBD1 (6 bases). Germline CDR1 reads LGHNA; CDR2 reads YSLEER. The V gene lost 0 bases and the J gene lost 9 bases, with 12 bases spanning the gap. This CDR3 region has 14 residues. The CDR3 loop is CASSQDDRFGEQFF. As DNA, the CDR3 is TGCGCCAGCAGCCAAGATGACAGGTTCGGTGAGCAGTTCTTC.

The chain combines TRBV15 with TRBJ2-7; D gene uncertain. CDR1 and CDR2 (germline): LNHNV, YYDKDF (reference sequence). V shed 0 bases and J shed 0 bases, with 15 bases lying between them. The CDR3 length is 17 residues. The CDR3 DNA follows: TGTGCCACCAGCAGAGAGGCACTTCCCGATCTCTCCTACGAGCAGTACTTC. Translation: CATSREALPDLSYEQYF.

This clone appeared a single time. The genes are TRBV6-4 and TRBJ1-1, with 10 nucleotides matching TRBD1. V lost 8 bases to trimming and J lost 4 bases; unmatched junction nucleotides: 10. In germline, CDR1 is MRHNA, CDR2 SNTAGT. The CDR3 has 15 amino acids. This CDR3 reads CASRPGTGVGTEAFF. In DNA form, the CDR3 reads TGTGCCAGCCGTCCCGGGACAGGGGTCGGCACTGAAGCTTTCTTT.

This clone was counted only a few times. Other DNA sequences from this sample encode an identical CDR3 as well. The genes are TRBV19 and TRBJ1-1, with a possible D match to TRBD1 (6 bases). V lost 8 bases, J lost 5 bases, and 12 bases lay in between. Germline CDR1 is LNHDA and CDR2 is SQIVND (reference sequence). This CDR3 region has 12 residues. The CDR3 is CASSEGGTEAFF. DNA for the CDR3: TGTGCCAGTTCCGAAGGGGGGACTGAAGCTTTCTTT.

The chain joins TRBV30 to TRBJ2-7; D may correspond to TRBD1 or TRBD2 (5 bases each). The CDR3 runs to 14 residues. Germline loops: CDR1 GTSNPN, CDR2 SVGIG (reference sequence). The V end was cut by 3 bases, the J end by 2 bases, with 14 bases between. This CDR3 is CAWSWGPPPYEQYF. CDR3 DNA sequence: TGTGCCTGGAGCTGGGGACCTCCACCCTACGAGCAGTACTTC.

The rearrangement uses TRBV6-1 and TRBJ2-1, with TRBD2 matching 10 bases. Unmatched junction bases numbered 4, after V lost 6 bases and J lost 2 bases. CDR3 length equals 15 residues. Looked up from germline, CDR1 is MNHNS and CDR2 is SASEGT. The CDR3 coding sequence is TGTGCCAGCAGGCTAGCGGGAGCACCCTACAATGAGCAGTTCTTC. It translates to CASRLAGAPYNEQFF.